This TCR beta chain is from a study of radiotherapy plus CTLA-4 blockade in lung cancer. The overall study: The study recorded objective responses in about 20% of patients and disease control in 25% to 35%.

This clone has a handful of counts. TCRdb's table, derived via immunoSEQ multiplex PCR, lists solely in-frame clones and lacks some. The sample holds 53,000 or so clones; about 72% are singletons and the top ten take around 10%. V shed 0 bases, J shed 8 bases, and the junction held 2 bases outside the gene matches. CDR3 length: 14 amino acids. Germline V gene lookup returns CDR1 SGHDT and CDR2 YYEEEE. The sample was peripheral blood, taken from a patient treated with radiotherapy plus ipilimumab. The chain recombines TRBV5-6 with TRBJ1-4; 9 bases are shared with TRBD1. The TCR comes from a human donor with non-small cell lung cancer who had stable disease on radiotherapy plus ipilimumab. CDR3 in amino acids: CASSLGQGGEKLFF. The CDR3 nucleotides are TGTGCCAGCAGCTTGGGACAGGGGGGCGAAAAACTGTTTTTT.